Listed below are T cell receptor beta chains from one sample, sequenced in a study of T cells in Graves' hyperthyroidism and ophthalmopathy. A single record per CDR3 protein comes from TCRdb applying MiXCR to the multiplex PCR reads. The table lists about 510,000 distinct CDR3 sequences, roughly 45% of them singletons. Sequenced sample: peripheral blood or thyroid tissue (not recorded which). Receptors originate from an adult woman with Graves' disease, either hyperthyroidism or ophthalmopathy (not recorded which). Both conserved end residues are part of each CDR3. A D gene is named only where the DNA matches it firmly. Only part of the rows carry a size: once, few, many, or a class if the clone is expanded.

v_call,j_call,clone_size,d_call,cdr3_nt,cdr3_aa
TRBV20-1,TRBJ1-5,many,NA,TGCAGTGCTAGTCGGGACAAGAGTTTCAATCAGCCCCAGCATTTT,CSASRDKSFNQPQHF
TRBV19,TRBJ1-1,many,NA,TGTGCCAGTAGCGACATAGATCCCAACACTGAAGCTTTCTTT,CASSDIDPNTEAFF
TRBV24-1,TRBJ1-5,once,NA,TGTGCCAGCAGCTTAAGGGACTGGAGGGTTCAGCCCCAGCATTTT,CASSLRDWRVQPQHF
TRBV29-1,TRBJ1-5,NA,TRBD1,TGCAGCGGGGGACAGTCACTGGAGCAGCATTTT,CSGGQSLEQHF
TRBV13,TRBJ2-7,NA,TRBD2,TGTGCCAGCAGCTTAGAAGCGGGAGAGCAGTACTTC,CASSLEAGEQYF
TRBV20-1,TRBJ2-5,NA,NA,TGCAGTGCTAGAGACCGGGACGGCCAAGAGACCCAGTACTTC,CSARDRDGQETQYF
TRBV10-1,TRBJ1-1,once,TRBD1,TGTGCCAGCAGTGCCTCCGGGACAGAAGACACTGAAGCTTTCTTT,CASSASGTEDTEAFF
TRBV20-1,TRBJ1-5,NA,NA,TGCAGTGCTAGACCCCCGGGGGGAGGGACCCAGCATTTT,CSARPPGGGTQHF
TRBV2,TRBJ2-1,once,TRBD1,TGTGCCAGCGGGGCGAGGACAGGGTACAATGAGCAGTTCTTC,CASGARTGYNEQFF
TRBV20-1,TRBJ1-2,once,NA,TGCAGTGCTAGAAGCGGGACCCTTTATGGCTACACCTTC,CSARSGTLYGYTF
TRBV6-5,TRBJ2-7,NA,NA,TGTGCCAGCAGTTACGACCAGAGGACGGATACTACCTACGAGCAGTACTTC,CASSYDQRTDTTYEQYF
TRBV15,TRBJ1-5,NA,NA,TGTGCCACCAGCAGAGAGAGGATAAGCAATCAGCCCCAGCATTTT,CATSRERISNQPQHF
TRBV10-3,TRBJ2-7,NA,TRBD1,TGTGCCATCAGTGAGCGAGGGACAGGGGCCTACGAGCAGTACTTC,CAISERGTGAYEQYF
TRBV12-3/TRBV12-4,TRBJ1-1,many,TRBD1,TGTGCCAGCAGTCTGAGTGGGACAGCGGTTATGAACACTGAAGCTTTCTTT,CASSLSGTAVMNTEAFF
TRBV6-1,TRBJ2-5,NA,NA,TGTGCCAGCAGTGATTGGACTACCAACTTCCAAGAGACCCAGTACTTC,CASSDWTTNFQETQYF
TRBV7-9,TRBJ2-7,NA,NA,TGTGCCAGCACCGGCAGGGAAGAGTCCGAGCAGTACTTC,CASTGREESEQYF
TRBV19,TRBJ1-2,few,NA,TGTGCCAGTAGTAGAACAGGAATCAACTATGGCTACACCTTC,CASSRTGINYGYTF
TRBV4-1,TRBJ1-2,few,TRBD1,TGCGCCAGCAGCCAAGAAGTCACAGGGGTCTATGGCTACACCTTC,CASSQEVTGVYGYTF
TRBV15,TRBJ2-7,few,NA,TGTGCCCGCTCGAGTGCCGAGAGGACCTACGAGCAGTACTTC,CARSSAERTYEQYF
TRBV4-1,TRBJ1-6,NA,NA,TGCGCCAGCAGCCACCCAGCTGGGGAGGCTGGATCACCCCTCCACTTT,CASSHPAGEAGSPLHF
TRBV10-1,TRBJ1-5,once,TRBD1,TGCGCCAGCAACCTACAGGGGAATAGCAATCAGCCCCAGCATTTT,CASNLQGNSNQPQHF
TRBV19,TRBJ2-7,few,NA,TGTGCCAGTAGTATTGAGGCAGGGCGGTCCCACGAGCAGTACTTC,CASSIEAGRSHEQYF
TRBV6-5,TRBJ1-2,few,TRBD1,TGTGCCAGCAGAGGCGGGACAGGGGGCATAGGTGGCTACACCTTC,CASRGGTGGIGGYTF
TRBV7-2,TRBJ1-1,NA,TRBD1,TGTGCCAGCCGACGAGGGACAGGGGCCATGAACACTGAAGCTTTCTTT,CASRRGTGAMNTEAFF
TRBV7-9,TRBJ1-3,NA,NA,TGTGCCAGCAGCTTAATGGTCGCTGGAAACACCATATATTTT,CASSLMVAGNTIYF
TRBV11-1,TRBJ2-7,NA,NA,TGTGCCAGCAGCTGGGCAGGGGACGGATACGAGCAGTACTTC,CASSWAGDGYEQYF
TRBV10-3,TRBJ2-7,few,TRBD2,TGTGCCATCAGTGAACCCGGGGGGGGCCTGAACGAGCAGTACTTC,CAISEPGGGLNEQYF
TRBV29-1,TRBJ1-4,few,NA,TGCAGCGCCCGGGGACGGACGGAAAAACTGTTTTTT,CSARGRTEKLFF
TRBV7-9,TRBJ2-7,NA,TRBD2,TGTGCCAGCTCACCAACTAGCGGGGCCTCCTACGAGCAGTACTTC,CASSPTSGASYEQYF
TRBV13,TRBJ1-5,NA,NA,TGTGCCAGCAGCTTTGTTCTGGCGGTGAATTGGCATTTT,CASSFVLAVNWHF
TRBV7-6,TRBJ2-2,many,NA,TGTGCCAGCAGCTCACATTCGAGCACCGGGGAGCTGTTTTTT,CASSSHSSTGELFF
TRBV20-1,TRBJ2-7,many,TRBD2,TGCAGTGCTAATGGACTAGCGGTCTACGAGCAGTACTTC,CSANGLAVYEQYF
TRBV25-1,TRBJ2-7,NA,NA,TGTGCCAGCAGTGCTGCTCGGGCAGGGGCCGAGCAGTACTTC,CASSAARAGAEQYF
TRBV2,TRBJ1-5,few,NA,TGTGCCAGCAAGGGCCCCAAGAGCCTGAATCAGCCCCAGCATTTT,CASKGPKSLNQPQHF
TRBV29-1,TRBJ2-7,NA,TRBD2,TGCAGCGTAGACGGGGGGGCAGTGTTAGAGCAGTACTTC,CSVDGGAVLEQYF
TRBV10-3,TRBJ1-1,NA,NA,TGTGCCATCAGGAAGACTAGCGGGGATCAAAACACTGAAGCTTTCTTT,CAIRKTSGDQNTEAFF